Below are 29 T cell receptor beta chains sequenced from a single sample in a study of blood T cells in healthy people across ages (dated by TCRdb to about 2015). Library method: 5' RACE. The reads were generated on an Illumina HiSeq 2500. A second PCR of roughly 6 to 11 cycles was performed with a sample-barcoded 5' primer and a J-beta primer mix. TCRdb reworked the public reads: Q25 trimming with fastp, MiXCR clone assembly, productive beta chains retained. Duplicate CDR3 protein sequences are folded into a single record with the most common DNA and genes. The sample table shows roughly 1.5 million distinct CDR3 sequences, and roughly 43% are seen once. The top ten hold about 3.8% of the sample. Sequencing was done on a sample of blood. The receptor set was obtained from a woman aged 18-29 years in good health.

V usage is TRBV7-9 and J usage is TRBJ2-3; the D call may be TRBD1 or TRBD2 (5 bases each). CDR1 and CDR2 (germline): SEHNR, FQNEAQ (reference sequence). The CDR3 is 15 amino acids. V was trimmed by 8 bases and J by 4 bases, leaving 19 bases between them. CDR3 DNA: TGTGCCAGCCCATTAAGGGACCGAGCTCCAGATACGCAGTATTTT. Translated, it gives CASPLRDRAPDTQYF.

This chain uses TRBV6-2 or TRBV6-3 with TRBJ2-3; D ambiguous. The germline CDR1 and CDR2 sequences are MNHEY and SVGEGT. Trimming shortened V by 4 bases and J by 4 bases, and 15 bases separated the two germline ends. The CDR3 contains 15 residues. In DNA, the CDR3 is TGTGCCAGCAGTTTCCGGACGAAATCCCCAGATACGCAGTATTTT. Translation: CASSFRTKSPDTQYF.

The chain joins TRBV7-2 to TRBJ2-3, with 10 bases aligning to TRBD2. The germline V gene has CDR1 SGHTA and CDR2 FQGNSA. V was clipped by 1 base and J by 5 bases; unmatched bases: 6. The CDR3 has 16 residues. CDR3 in DNA: TGTGCCAGCAGCTTAGATAGCGGGGGGTCGTTAGATACGCAGTATTTT. Protein sequence: CASSLDSGGSLDTQYF.

This clonotype has a handful of counts. The genes are TRBV4-2 and TRBJ2-7, with a possible D match to TRBD2 (6 bases). This CDR3 is 16 amino acids long. Germline values: CDR1 LGHNA, CDR2 YNFKEQ. Trimming took off 1 base at V and 2 bases at J, with 15 bases between the two ends. The CDR3: CASSQGGLRPTYEQYF. Written as DNA, the CDR3 is TGTGCCAGCAGCCAAGGGGGACTCCGGCCCACCTACGAGCAGTACTTC.

The V and J genes are TRBV9 and TRBJ1-2; D remains ambiguous. Trimming pared 1 base from V and 4 bases from J, leaving 8 bases between. In germline, CDR1 is SGDLS, CDR2 YYNGEE. This CDR3 has 13 residues. CDR3 DNA: TGTGCCAGCAGCGTATCCCCCCTCTATGGCTACACCTTC. The encoded protein is CASSVSPLYGYTF.

V gene TRBV20-1 combines with J gene TRBJ2-7, with 7 bases lining up with TRBD1. Per the germline V gene, CDR1 is DFQATT and CDR2 is SNEGSKA (reference sequence). With 0 bases clipped from V and 7 bases from J, the junction kept 12 bases outside the gene matches. The CDR3 covers 15 residues. CDR3 residues: CSARDTRQGTREQYF. CDR3 nucleotides: TGCAGTGCTAGAGACACTAGACAGGGAACTCGAGAGCAGTACTTC.

The chain combines TRBV4-3 with TRBJ1-4; D is uncertain. Germline V CDR1 and CDR2: LGHNA, YSLEER. V shed 0 bases and J shed 4 bases, with 21 bases lying between them. This CDR3 region has 19 residues. The CDR3 DNA reads TGCGCCAGCAGCCAAGATCACAGCCTCCCCCGGTCCTATAATGAAAAACTGTTTTTT. It codes for CASSQDHSLPRSYNEKLFF.

This rearrangement joins TRBV20-1 to TRBJ1-1; 8 bases line up with TRBD1. V lost 4 bases to trimming and J lost 4 bases; unmatched junction nucleotides: 8. The CDR3 length is 14 residues. In germline, CDR1 is DFQATT, CDR2 SNEGSKA (reference sequence). The chain's CDR3 is CSAMLTQGATEAFF. The CDR3, as DNA: TGCAGTGCTATGTTGACCCAGGGGGCCACTGAAGCTTTCTTT.

DNA for the CDR3: TGCAGCGCAAGGGACGGGCCCGACGAGCAGTACTTC. Translated, it gives CSARDGPDEQYF. This chain joins TRBV29-1 and TRBJ2-5; D might be TRBD1 or TRBD2, each matching 5 bases. The J call may be in error: the DNA end matches TRBJ2-7 better. Germline values: CDR1 SQVTM, CDR2 ANQGSEA. The CDR3 spans 12 residues.

This clonotype appeared a single time. CDR3 amino acids: CSVEDRVRTEAFF. Written as DNA, the CDR3 is TGCAGCGTTGAAGACAGGGTTCGTACTGAAGCTTTCTTT. This chain links TRBV29-1 with TRBJ1-1; weak D call: TRBD1 (5 bases). Looked up from germline, CDR1 is SQVTM and CDR2 is ANQGSEA. The germline V and J ends were trimmed by 0 bases and 5 bases, with 10 bases remaining between them. There are 13 residues in the CDR3.

The rearrangement joins TRBV6-2 or TRBV6-3 to TRBJ2-7; D gene unclear. V lost 6 bases to trimming and J lost 7 bases, with 19 bases between them. This CDR3 spans 14 amino acids. Germline V gives CDR1 MNHEY, CDR2 SVGEGT. In nucleotides, the CDR3 is TGTGCCAGCAGGTACCAACCCTTGAAGTCGGAGCAGTACTTC. Protein product: CASRYQPLKSEQYF.

The rearrangement joins TRBV5-5 to TRBJ2-1; D is perhaps TRBD2 (5 bases). This CDR3 spans 18 amino acids. Germline V gene sequence: CDR1 SGHKS, CDR2 YYEKEE (reference sequence). Trimming shortened V by 2 bases and J by 0 bases, and 18 bases separated the two germline ends. CDR3 in amino acids: CASSFGKPLSRSYNEQFF. CDR3 nucleotide sequence: TGTGCCAGCAGCTTCGGGAAACCCCTCAGTCGCTCCTACAATGAGCAGTTCTTC.

The CDR3 here is CASSQLGVDIQYF. CDR3 nucleotides: TGTGCCAGCAGCCAACTGGGGGTCGACATTCAGTACTTC. V usage is TRBV12-3 or TRBV12-4 and J usage is TRBJ2-4; D might be TRBD1 or TRBD2, each matching 5 bases. The CDR3 runs 13 residues. Trimming removed 6 bases at V and 8 bases at J, with 14 bases between.

This clonotype was seen ten or more times. The rearrangement joins TRBV7-2 to TRBJ2-7; 8 nucleotides agree with TRBD1. The CDR3 covers 13 residues. The J segment lost 4 bases and the V segment lost 5 bases, leaving 4 bases of the junction unmatched. Germline values: CDR1 SGHTA, CDR2 FQGNSA. The CDR3: CASSTNRGYEQYF. DNA for the CDR3: TGTGCCAGCAGCACTAACAGGGGGTACGAGCAGTACTTC.

The chain uses TRBV4-1 and TRBJ1-2, with 8 bases aligning to TRBD1. CDR1 is MGHRA, CDR2 YSYEKL, per germline. This CDR3 has 17 amino acids. Losses at the gene ends were 5 bases for V and 4 bases for J; bases not matched to a gene: 15. CDR3 coding DNA: TGCGCCAGCAGCACATGGGGACAGGTCGCTAGCGGCTATGGCTACACCTTC. The encoded protein is CASSTWGQVASGYGYTF.

The rearrangement links TRBV7-2 to TRBJ2-2; possibly TRBD1 for D (5 bases). The CDR3 totals 13 residues. The germline V gene encodes CDR1 SGHTA and CDR2 FQGNSA. Between the trimmed V and J ends, which lost 8 bases and 1 base, there was a span of 8 bases. The CDR3 is CASLRENTGELFF. DNA for the CDR3: TGTGCCAGCCTCAGGGAGAACACCGGGGAGCTGTTTTTT.

V gene TRBV11-2 combines with J gene TRBJ1-6; 8 bases line up with TRBD1. CDR1 is SGHAT, CDR2 FQNNGV, per germline. The CDR3 covers 16 residues. The J segment lost 6 bases and the V segment lost 1 base, leaving 5 bases of the junction unmatched. CDR3: CASSLVATGVNSPLHF. CDR3 bases: TGTGCCAGCAGCTTAGTGGCGACAGGGGTTAATTCACCCCTCCACTTT.

This clonotype was found many times. The chain carries TRBV10-3 and TRBJ2-3, with D perhaps TRBD2 (6 bases). V was shortened by 5 bases and J by 2 bases, with 8 bases between the two germline ends. Germline lookup yields CDR1 ENHRY and CDR2 SYGVKD. The CDR3 has 13 amino acids. The CDR3 DNA sequence: TGTGCCATCAGTCGGGGGACCACAGATACGCAGTATTTT. It translates to CAISRGTTDTQYF.

The chain recombines TRBV11-2 with TRBJ1-1; TRBD1 might be the D (5 bases). Germline values: CDR1 SGHAT, CDR2 FQNNGV. The CDR3 runs to 15 residues. V lost 6 bases to trimming and J lost 1 base, with 15 bases between them. The CDR3 bases are TGTGCCAGCAGGGGCAAGGGGTGGGAGAACACTGAAGCTTTCTTT. This gives the protein CASRGKGWENTEAFF.

The J gene is TRBJ2-7, the V gene TRBV7-8; TRBD2 is a possible D gene (6 bases). Germline assignment: CDR1 SGHVS and CDR2 FQNEAQ. The CDR3 has 15 residues. Trimming took 5 bases from V and 2 from J, leaving 16 bases between them. CDR3 DNA: TGTGCCAGCAGCAAACCCGGGACTCTTACCTACGAGCAGTACTTC. This codes for CASSKPGTLTYEQYF.

The sample holds a few counts of this clonotype. The rearrangement links TRBV25-1 to TRBJ1-2, with D possibly TRBD1 on 6 matching bases. The CDR3 extends over 14 amino acids. Germline lookup yields CDR1 MGHDK and CDR2 SYGVNS. Trimming took off 6 bases at V and 0 bases at J, with 11 bases between the two ends. As DNA, the CDR3 is TGTGCCAGCAGGCTGACAGGAGCTAACTATGGCTACACCTTC. Its translation is CASRLTGANYGYTF.

The chain has TRBV9 and TRBJ2-4; D unclear. Trimming took 0 bases from V and 0 from J, leaving 16 bases between them. The germline CDR1 and CDR2 sequences are SGDLS and YYNGEE. CDR3 length equals 18 residues. This CDR3 reads CASSVVGSRSLAKNIQYF. The CDR3 DNA follows: TGTGCCAGCAGCGTAGTAGGTTCTAGGAGTCTAGCCAAAAACATTCAGTACTTC.

V gene TRBV10-3 combines with J gene TRBJ2-3; 9 nucleotides agree with TRBD2. Germline-derived CDR1 and CDR2 are ENHRY and SYGVKD. The V segment lost 0 bases and the J segment 7 bases; nucleotides outside the gene matches: 8. The CDR3 is 16 amino acids. This CDR3 reads CAISESKREVANTQYF. The CDR3 bases are TGTGCCATCAGTGAGTCTAAGCGGGAGGTTGCCAATACGCAGTATTTT.

With respect to this clonotype: Compared with germline, one end of the junction differs, possibly owing to a read error. The chain couples TRBV7-7 to TRBJ2-1; D gene uncertain. CDR1 is SSHAT, CDR2 FNYEAQ, per germline (reference sequence). This CDR3 contains 18 residues. The CDR3 region is CASSLGPPTRYTRDEQFF. The CDR3 bases are TGTGCTAGCAGCTTAGGCCCCCCGACCCGATACACAAGGGATGAGCAGTTCTTC.

The chain recombines TRBV12-3 or TRBV12-4 with TRBJ1-5, with 8 bases identical to TRBD1. Trimming at V came to 6 bases and at J to 4 bases, leaving 5 bases not matched to a gene. The CDR3 is made up of 14 amino acids. The CDR3 nucleotides are TGTGCCAGCAGATCGGACAGGGTGAATCAGCCCCAGCATTTT. It translates to CASRSDRVNQPQHF.

The J gene is TRBJ2-7, the V gene TRBV21-1. TRBV21-1 is designated a pseudogene. The CDR3 length is 14 residues. The CDR3 DNA is TGTGCCAGCAGCATCAAGCGGGAGTACTACGAGCAGTACTTC. As protein: CASSIKREYYEQYF.

The chain couples TRBV3-1 to TRBJ2-1; 7 nucleotides align to TRBD2. CDR3 length: 14 residues. Germline assignment: CDR1 LGHDT and CDR2 YNNKEL (reference sequence). V shed 4 bases and J 9 bases; nucleotides not matched to a gene: 9. The CDR3 DNA sequence: TGTGCCAGCAGCCCGGGACTACGGTTGGGTGAGCAGTTCTTC. This gives the protein CASSPGLRLGEQFF.

The chain couples TRBV4-1 to TRBJ2-1, with no clear D. The CDR3 length is 14 residues. Germline loops: CDR1 MGHRA, CDR2 YSYEKL. Between the trimmed V and J ends, which lost 3 bases and 7 bases, there was a span of 13 bases. The CDR3 DNA sequence: TGCGCCAGCAGCCACCAAGCTGGGGTAAATGAGCAGTTCTTC. Protein sequence: CASSHQAGVNEQFF.

This rearrangement joins TRBV7-2 to TRBJ1-2; 7 bases are shared with TRBD1. Germline V gene data show CDR1 as SGHTA and CDR2 as FQGNSA. V trimming: 6 bases; J trimming: 1 base; junction bases outside the gene matches: 5. This CDR3 is 14 amino acids long. The DNA for the CDR3 is TGTGCCAGCAGTCGAGGGGGCTTTAACTATGGCTACACCTTC. Translated, it gives CASSRGGFNYGYTF.